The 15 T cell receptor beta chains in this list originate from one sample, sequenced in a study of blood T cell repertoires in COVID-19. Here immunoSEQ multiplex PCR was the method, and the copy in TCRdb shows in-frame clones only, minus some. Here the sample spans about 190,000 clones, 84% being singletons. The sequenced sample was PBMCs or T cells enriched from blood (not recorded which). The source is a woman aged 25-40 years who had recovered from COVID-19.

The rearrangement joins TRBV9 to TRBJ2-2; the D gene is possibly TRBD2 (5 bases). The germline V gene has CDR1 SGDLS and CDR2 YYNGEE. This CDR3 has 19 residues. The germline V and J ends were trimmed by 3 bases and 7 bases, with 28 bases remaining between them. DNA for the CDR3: TGTGCCAGCAGCGCCCGCATGATGGACGGCAGGTTAAGCGGCGGGGAGCTGTTTTTT. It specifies CASSARMMDGRLSGGELFF.

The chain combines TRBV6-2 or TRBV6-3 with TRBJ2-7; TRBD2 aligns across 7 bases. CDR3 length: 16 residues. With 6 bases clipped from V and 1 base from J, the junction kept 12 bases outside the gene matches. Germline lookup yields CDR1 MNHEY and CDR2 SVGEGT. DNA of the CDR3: TGTGCCAGCAGCCCCTGGGCGGGAGCCATTTCCTACGAGCAGTACTTC. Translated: CASSPWAGAISYEQYF.

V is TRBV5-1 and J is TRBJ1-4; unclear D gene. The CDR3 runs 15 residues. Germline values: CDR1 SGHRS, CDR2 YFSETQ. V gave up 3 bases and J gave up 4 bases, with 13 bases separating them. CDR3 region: CASSSRPGNNEKLFF. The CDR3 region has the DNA TGCGCCAGCAGCTCTAGGCCGGGGAATAATGAAAAACTGTTTTTT.

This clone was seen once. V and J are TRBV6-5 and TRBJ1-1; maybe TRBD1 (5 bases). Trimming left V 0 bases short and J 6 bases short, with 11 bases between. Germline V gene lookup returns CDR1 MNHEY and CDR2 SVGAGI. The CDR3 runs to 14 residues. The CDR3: CASSYSIQVPEAFF. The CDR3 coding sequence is TGTGCCAGCAGTTACTCAATACAGGTTCCTGAAGCTTTCTTT.

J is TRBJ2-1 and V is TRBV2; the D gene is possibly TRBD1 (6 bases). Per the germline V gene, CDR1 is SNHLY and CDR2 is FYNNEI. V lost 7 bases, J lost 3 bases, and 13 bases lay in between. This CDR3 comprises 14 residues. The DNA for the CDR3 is TGTGCCAGCAAGGACAGCGAGCGCTACAATGAGCAGTTCTTC. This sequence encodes CASKDSERYNEQFF.

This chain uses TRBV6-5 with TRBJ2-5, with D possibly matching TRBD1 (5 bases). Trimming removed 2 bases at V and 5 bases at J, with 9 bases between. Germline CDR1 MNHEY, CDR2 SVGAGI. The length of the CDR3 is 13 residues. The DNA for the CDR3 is TGTGCCAGCAGTTACGGGGCGCCGGAGACCCAGTACTTC. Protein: CASSYGAPETQYF.

CDR3 amino acids: CASRQGTGENNQPQHF. Here the CDR3 DNA reads TGTGCCAGCAGACAGGGGACGGGAGAAAACAATCAGCCCCAGCATTTT. The rearrangement links TRBV28 to TRBJ1-5; 7 positions match TRBD1. The CDR3 is 16 amino acids. After removal of 6 bases from V and 3 bases from J, the junction contained 11 bases not matched to a gene. Germline V CDR1 and CDR2: MDHEN, SYDVKM.

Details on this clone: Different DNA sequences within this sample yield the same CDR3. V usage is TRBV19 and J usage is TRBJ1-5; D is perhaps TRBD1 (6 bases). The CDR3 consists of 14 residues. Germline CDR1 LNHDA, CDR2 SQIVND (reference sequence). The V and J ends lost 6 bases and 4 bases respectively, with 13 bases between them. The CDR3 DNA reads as TGTGCCAGTAGCCCACAACAGGGTAATCAGCCCCAGCATTTT. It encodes CASSPQQGNQPQHF.

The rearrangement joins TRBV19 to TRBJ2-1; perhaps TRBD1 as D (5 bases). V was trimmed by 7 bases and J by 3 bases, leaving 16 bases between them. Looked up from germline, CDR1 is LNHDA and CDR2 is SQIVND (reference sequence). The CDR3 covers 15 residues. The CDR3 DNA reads TGTGCCAGTACTCTAGGGGCGGTTCACTACAATGAGCAGTTCTTC. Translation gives CASTLGAVHYNEQFF.

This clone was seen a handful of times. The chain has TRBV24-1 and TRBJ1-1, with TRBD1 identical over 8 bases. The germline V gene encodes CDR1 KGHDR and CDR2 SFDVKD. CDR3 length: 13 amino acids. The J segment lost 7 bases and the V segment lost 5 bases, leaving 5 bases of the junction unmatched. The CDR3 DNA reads TGTGCCACCAGTGGTGACAGGGGAGATGAAGCTTTCTTT. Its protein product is CATSGDRGDEAFF.

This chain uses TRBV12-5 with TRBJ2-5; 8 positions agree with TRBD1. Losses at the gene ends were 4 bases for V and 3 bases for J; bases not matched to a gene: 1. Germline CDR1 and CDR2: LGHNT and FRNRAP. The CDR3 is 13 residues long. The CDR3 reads CASGSTGEETQYF. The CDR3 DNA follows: TGTGCTAGTGGTTCGACAGGGGAAGAGACCCAGTACTTC. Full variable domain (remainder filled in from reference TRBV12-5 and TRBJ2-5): DARVTQTPRHKVTEMGQEVTMRCQPILGHNTVFWYRQTMMQGLELLAYFRNRAPLDDSGMPKDRFSAEMPDATLATLKIQPSEPRDSAVYFCASGSTGEETQYFGPGTRLLVL.

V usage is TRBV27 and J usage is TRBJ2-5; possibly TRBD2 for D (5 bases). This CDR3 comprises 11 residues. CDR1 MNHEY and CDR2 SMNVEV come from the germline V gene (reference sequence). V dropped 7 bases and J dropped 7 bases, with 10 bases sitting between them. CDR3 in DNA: TGTGCCAGCACCCCCGAGGGGACCCAGTACTTC. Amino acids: CASTPEGTQYF.

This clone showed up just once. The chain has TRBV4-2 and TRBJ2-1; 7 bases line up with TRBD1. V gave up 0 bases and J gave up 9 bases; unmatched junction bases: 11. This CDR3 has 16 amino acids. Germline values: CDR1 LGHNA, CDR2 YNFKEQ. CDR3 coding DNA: TGTGCCAGCAGCCAAGACAGGCTAGGGGGCCATTCTGAGCAGTTCTTC. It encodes CASSQDRLGGHSEQFF.

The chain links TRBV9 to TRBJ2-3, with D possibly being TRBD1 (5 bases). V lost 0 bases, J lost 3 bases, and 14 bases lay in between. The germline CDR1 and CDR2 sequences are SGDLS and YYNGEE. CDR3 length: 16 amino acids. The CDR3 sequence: CASSVGIGQGTDTQYF. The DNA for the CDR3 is TGTGCCAGCAGCGTAGGTATTGGGCAGGGAACAGATACGCAGTATTTT. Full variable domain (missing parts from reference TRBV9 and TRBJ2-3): DSGVTQTPKHLITATGQRVTLRCSPRSGDLSVYWYQQSLDQGLQFLIQYYNGEERAKGNILERFSAQQFPDLHSELNLSSLELGDSALYFCASSVGIGQGTDTQYFGPGTRLTVL.

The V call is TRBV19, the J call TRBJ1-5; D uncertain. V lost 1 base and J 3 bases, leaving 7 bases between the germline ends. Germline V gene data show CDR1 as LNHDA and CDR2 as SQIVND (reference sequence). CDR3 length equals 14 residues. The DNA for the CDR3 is TGTGCCAGTAGTATAGGCAGTTTCAATCAGCCCCAGCATTTT. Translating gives CASSIGSFNQPQHF.